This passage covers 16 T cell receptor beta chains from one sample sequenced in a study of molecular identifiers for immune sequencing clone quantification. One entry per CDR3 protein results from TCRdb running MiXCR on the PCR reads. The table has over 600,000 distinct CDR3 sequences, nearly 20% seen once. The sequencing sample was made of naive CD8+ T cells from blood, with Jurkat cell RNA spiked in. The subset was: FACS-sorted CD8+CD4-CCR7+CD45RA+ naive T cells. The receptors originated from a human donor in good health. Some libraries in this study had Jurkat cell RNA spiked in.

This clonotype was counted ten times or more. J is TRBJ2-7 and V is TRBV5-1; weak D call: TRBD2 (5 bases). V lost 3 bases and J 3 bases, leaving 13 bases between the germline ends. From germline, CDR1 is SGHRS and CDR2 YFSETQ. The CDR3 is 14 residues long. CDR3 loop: CASSSRGPVYEQYF. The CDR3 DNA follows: TGCGCCAGCAGCTCACGAGGGCCGGTCTACGAGCAGTACTTC. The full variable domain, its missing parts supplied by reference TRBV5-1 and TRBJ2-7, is KAGVTQTPRYLIKTRGQQVTLSCSPISGHRSVSWYQQTPGQGLQFLFEYFSETQRNKGNFPGRFSGRQFSNSRSEMNVSTLELGDSALYLCASSSRGPVYEQYFGPGTRLTVT.

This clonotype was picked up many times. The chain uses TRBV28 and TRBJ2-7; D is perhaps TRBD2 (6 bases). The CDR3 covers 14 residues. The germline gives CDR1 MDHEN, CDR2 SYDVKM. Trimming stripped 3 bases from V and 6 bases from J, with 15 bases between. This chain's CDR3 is CASSLAGPQVEQYF. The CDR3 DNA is TGTGCCAGCAGTTTGGCGGGGCCCCAGGTCGAGCAGTACTTC. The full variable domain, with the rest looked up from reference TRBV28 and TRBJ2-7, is DVKVTQSSRYLVKRTGEKVFLECVQDMDHENMFWYRQDPGLGLRLIYFSYDVKMKEKGDIPEGYSVSREKKERFSLILESASTNQTSMYLCASSLAGPQVEQYFGPGTRLTVT.

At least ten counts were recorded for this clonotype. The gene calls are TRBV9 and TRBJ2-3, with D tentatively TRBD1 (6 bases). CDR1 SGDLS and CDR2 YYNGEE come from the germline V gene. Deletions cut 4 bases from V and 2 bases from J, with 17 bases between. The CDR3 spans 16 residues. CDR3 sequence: CASSPWQGRPTDTQYF. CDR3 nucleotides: TGTGCCAGCAGCCCGTGGCAGGGGCGACCCACAGATACGCAGTATTTT. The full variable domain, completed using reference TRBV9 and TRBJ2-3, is DSGVTQTPKHLITATGQRVTLRCSPRSGDLSVYWYQQSLDQGLQFLIQYYNGEERAKGNILERFSAQQFPDLHSELNLSSLELGDSALYFCASSPWQGRPTDTQYFGPGTRLTVL.

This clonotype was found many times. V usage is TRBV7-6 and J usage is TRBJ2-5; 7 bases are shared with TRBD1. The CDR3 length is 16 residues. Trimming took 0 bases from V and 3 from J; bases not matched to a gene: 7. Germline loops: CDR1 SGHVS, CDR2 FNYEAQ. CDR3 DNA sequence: TGTGCCAGCAGCTTAGCTCACAGGGGCCAAAAAGAGACCCAGTACTTC. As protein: CASSLAHRGQKETQYF. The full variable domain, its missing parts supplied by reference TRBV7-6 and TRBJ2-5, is GAGVSQSPRYKVTKRGQDVALRCDPISGHVSLYWYRQALGQGPEFLTYFNYEAQQDKSGLPNDRFSAERPEGSISTLTIQRTEQRDSAMYRCASSLAHRGQKETQYFGPGTRLLVL.

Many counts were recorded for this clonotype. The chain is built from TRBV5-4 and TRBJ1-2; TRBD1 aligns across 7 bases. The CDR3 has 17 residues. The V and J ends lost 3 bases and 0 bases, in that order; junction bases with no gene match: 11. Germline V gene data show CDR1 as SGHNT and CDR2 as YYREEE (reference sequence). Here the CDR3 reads CASSSPGQPNTNYGYTF. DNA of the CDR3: TGTGCCAGCAGCTCACCGGGACAGCCAAACACTAACTATGGCTACACCTTC. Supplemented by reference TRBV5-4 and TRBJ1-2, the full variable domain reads ETGVTQSPTHLIKTRGQQVTLRCSSQSGHNTVSWYQQALGQGPQFIFQYYREEENGRGNFPPRFSGLQFPNYSSELNVNALELDDSALYLCASSSPGQPNTNYGYTFGSGTRLTVV.

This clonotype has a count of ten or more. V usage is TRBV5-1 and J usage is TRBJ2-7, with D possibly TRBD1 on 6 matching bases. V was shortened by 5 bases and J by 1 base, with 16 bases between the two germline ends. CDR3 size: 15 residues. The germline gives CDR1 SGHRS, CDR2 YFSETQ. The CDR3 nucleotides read TGCGCCAGCAGTCCGAGAGACAGGCGTTCCTACGAGCAGTACTTC. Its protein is CASSPRDRRSYEQYF.

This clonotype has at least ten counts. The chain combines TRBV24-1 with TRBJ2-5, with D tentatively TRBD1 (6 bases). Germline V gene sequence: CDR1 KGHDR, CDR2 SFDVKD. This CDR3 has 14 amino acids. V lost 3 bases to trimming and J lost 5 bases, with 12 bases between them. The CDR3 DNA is TGTGCCACCAGTGATGGGTTAAGGGGGGAGACCCAGTACTTC. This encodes CATSDGLRGETQYF.

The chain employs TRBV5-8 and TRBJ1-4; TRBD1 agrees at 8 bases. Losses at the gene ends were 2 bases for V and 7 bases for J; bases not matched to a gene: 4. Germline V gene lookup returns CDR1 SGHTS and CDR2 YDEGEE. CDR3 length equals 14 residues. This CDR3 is CASSFATGVEKLFF. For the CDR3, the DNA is TGTGCCAGCAGCTTTGCGACAGGGGTTGAAAAACTGTTTTTT.

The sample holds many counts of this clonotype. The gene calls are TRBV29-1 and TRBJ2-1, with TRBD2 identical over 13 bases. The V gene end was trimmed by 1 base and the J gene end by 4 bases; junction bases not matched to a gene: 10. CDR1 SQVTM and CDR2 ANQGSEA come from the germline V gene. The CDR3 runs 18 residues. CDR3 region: CSVEGPTSGRASYNEQFF. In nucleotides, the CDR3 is TGCAGCGTTGAAGGACCAACTAGCGGGAGGGCGTCTTACAATGAGCAGTTCTTC.

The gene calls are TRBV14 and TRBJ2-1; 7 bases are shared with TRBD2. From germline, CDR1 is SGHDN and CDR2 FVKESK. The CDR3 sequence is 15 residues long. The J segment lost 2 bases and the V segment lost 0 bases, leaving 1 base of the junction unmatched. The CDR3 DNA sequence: TGTGCCAGCAGCCAAGAACTAGCGCCCTACAATGAGCAGTTCTTC. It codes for CASSQELAPYNEQFF.

The DNA for the CDR3 is TGCGCCAGCAGCCAAGAGGCTAGCGGGAGGACCCTTACCTACGAGCAGTACTTC. Its translation: CASSQEASGRTLTYEQYF. The chain couples TRBV4-3 to TRBJ2-7, with 11 bases identical to TRBD2. This CDR3 contains 18 residues. CDR1 is LGHNA and CDR2 is YSLEER in the germline V gene. Trimming cost V 0 bases and J 2 bases; bases outside gene matches: 9.

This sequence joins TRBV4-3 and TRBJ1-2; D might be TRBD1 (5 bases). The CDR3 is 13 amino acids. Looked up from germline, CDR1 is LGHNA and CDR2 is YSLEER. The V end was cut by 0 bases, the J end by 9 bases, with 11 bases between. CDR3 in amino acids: CASSQDWGGRYTF. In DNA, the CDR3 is TGCGCCAGCAGCCAAGATTGGGGGGGTCGCTACACCTTC.

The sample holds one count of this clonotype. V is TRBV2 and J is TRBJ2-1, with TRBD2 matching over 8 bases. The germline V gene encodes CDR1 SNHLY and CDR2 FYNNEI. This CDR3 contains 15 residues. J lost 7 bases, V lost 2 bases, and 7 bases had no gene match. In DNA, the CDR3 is TGTGCCAGCAGTGAAAATTTGGTAGCGGGGAATGAGCAGTTCTTC. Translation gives CASSENLVAGNEQFF.

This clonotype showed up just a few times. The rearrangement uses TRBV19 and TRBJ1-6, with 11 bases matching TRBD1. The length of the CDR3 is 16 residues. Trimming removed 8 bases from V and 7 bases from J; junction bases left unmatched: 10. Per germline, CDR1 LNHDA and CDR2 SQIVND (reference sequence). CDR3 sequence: CASDPAGTGGNSPLHF. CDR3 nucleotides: TGTGCCAGTGATCCAGCCGGGACAGGGGGGAATTCACCCCTCCACTTT.

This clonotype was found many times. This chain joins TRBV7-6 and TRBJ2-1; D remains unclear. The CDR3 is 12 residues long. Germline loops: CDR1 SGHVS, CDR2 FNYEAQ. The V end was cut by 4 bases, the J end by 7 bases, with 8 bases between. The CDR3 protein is CASSSITNEQFF. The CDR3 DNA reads TGTGCCAGCAGCTCTATTACGAATGAGCAGTTCTTC.

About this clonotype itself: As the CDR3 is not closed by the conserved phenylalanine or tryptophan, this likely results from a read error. DNA for the CDR3: TGTGCCAGTAGTATTGGGGGGGGGGAGCAGTTCCTC. It codes for CASSIGGGEQFL. The gene calls are TRBV19 and TRBJ2-1; TRBD2 matches 7 bases. This CDR3 is built from 12 residues. Germline V lookup: CDR1 LNHDA, CDR2 SQIVND (reference sequence). J lost 10 bases, V lost 3 bases, and 3 bases had no gene match.